This T cell receptor beta chain was captured by sequencing in a study of CXCR3-negative and CXCR3-positive naive CD8 T cells (dated by TCRdb to between 2018 and 2021). For context, the study as a whole: In total, about 150 million TRB reads were obtained, corresponding to roughly 1.5 +/- 0.3 million reads per library. Data from ten or so donors, pooled across two independent experiments, went into the diversity and physicochemical repertoire analyses. TRBV-TRBJ cluster analysis included naive subsets from a handful of donors and memory cells from 3 donors. Overall study results and their limits: Freshly isolated PBMCs were used for most assays because CXCR3 expression partially decreased after cryopreservation. TRB CDR3s from CXCR3-positive naive cells showed higher hydrophobicity (lower Kidera factor 4), lower energy, and higher strength and volume indices than CXCR3-negative naive cells. Naive CXCR3-negative and CXCR3-positive cells from the same donor showed similar TRBV-TRBJ usage, whereas memory cells showed distinct patterns. Because surface CD5, which is linked to self-reactivity in mice, was comparable between the naive subsets, TCR interaction strength was also inferred from the physicochemical properties of TRB CDR3s. Both naive subsets had comparably high repertoire diversity, while memory CD8+ T cells had much lower repertoire diversity.

A word on this clonotype: There is no known antigen for this receptor.

For every CD8+ T cell subset, approximately 300,000 cells were flow-sorted straight into RLT lysis buffer, and each subset was sorted in triplicate. Naive CD8+ T cells were defined stringently as CD45RO-CCR7+CD27+CD95- to exclude memory contaminants. Using standard density gradient centrifugation, peripheral blood mononuclear cells were isolated from buffy coats. A FACSAria III was used to flow-sort naive CD8+ T cells into CXCR3-negative and CXCR3-positive populations. An RNeasy Mini Kit was used to extract total RNA from the sorted cells. Sequencing instrument: NextSeq 550. The Human TCR Profiling Kit (MiLaboratory) was used to prepare UMI-labeled 5' RACE TRB cDNA libraries. cDNA synthesis used the entire amount of extracted RNA, and PCR amplification then used the entire amount of cDNA produced. Libraries were prepared in parallel using an identical number of PCR cycles. For the original study's pipeline: MIGEC and MiXCR extracted about 50,000 +/- 10,000 unique UMI-labeled TRB cDNA molecules per library, requiring at least two reads per UMI. On average, 40,000 +/- 10,000 functional in-frame TRB CDR3 nucleotide clonotypes lacking stop codons were found per library. After downsampling to 5000 UMI-labeled TRB molecules per sample, diversity metrics, including normalized Shannon-Wiener and Chao1, were computed in VDJtools. For the central five CDR3 residues, VDJtools calculated physicochemical properties weighted by clonotype size, namely interaction energy, strength, volume and Kidera factor 4. Reads reprocessed by TCRdb are summarized as one entry per CDR3 protein sequence, and DNA is absent. TCRdb's processing, not the authors' own work, is the source of the V and J calls. The record for this sample contains some 150,000 distinct CDR3 sequences. Approximately 0.5% of the sample is held by the ten biggest clonotypes.

The CDR3 spans 15 residues, from the cysteine through the phenylalanine. No DNA is given. The sequence links TRBV12-3 or TRBV12-4 to TRBJ2-1; TCRdb designates TRBD2, a call that cannot be tested without DNA. Sequenced input: naive CXCR3+ CD8+ T cells from blood. The cell subset or site label corresponds to: CD45RO-CCR7+CD27+CD95- naive CD8+ T cells expressing CXCR3 (TNR3+). This receptor was taken from a human donor in good health. Some clones in this sample may be carry-over from other donors' samples. The CDR3 region has the sequence CASIPSGSAYNEQFF.